The clone carrying this T cell receptor beta chain was seen a handful of times. The CDR3 length is 15 residues. Looked up from germline, CDR1 is MNHNS and CDR2 is SASEGT. The junction had 10 bases not matched to a gene; V was cut back by 7 bases and J by 5 bases. These data are taken from a study of beta chain features in type 1 diabetes. Expressed TCRB transcripts were sequenced because the entire RNA isolate underwent reverse transcription. Sequenced by immunoSEQ multiplex PCR; TCRdb stores in-frame clones only, minus some. The sample includes approximately 37,000 clones, about 65% of them seen just once.

This receptor was identified in a woman aged 25 to 45 in good health. The chain employs TRBV6-1 and TRBJ2-5, with 10 bases identical to TRBD1. Sequencing was carried out using Tregs from blood. As DNA, the CDR3 is TGTGCCAGCACTCACGCCGACAGGGGGCTGGAGACCCAGTACTTC. The encoded protein is CASTHADRGLETQYF.